The 15 T cell receptor beta chains reported below all come from one sample, sequenced in a study of technical replicates of blood from a few donors. The method was immunoSEQ multiplex PCR; TCRdb's version includes in-frame clones alone and lacks a portion of them. The sample includes about 14,000 clones, less than 90% of them seen just once. Sequencing used PBMCs. The receptor source for this set is a human donor in good health.

The chain uses TRBV5-1 and TRBJ2-3; TRBD2 matches 11 bases. CDR3 size: 17 residues. V lost 0 bases, J lost 5 bases, and 8 bases stayed unmatched. Looked up from germline, CDR1 is SGHRS and CDR2 is YFSETQ. CDR3 sequence (DNA): TGCGCCAGCAGCTTGGGATTGGTACTAGCGGGAGTAGATACGCAGTATTTT. Protein: CASSLGLVLAGVDTQYF.

For this clone: In the same sample, other DNA sequences code for this CDR3. The V and J genes are TRBV7-9 and TRBJ2-3, with TRBD2 identical over 10 bases. V lost 1 base, J lost 5 bases, and 3 bases stayed unmatched. CDR1 and CDR2 (germline): SEHNR, FQNEAQ (reference sequence). The CDR3 contains 15 residues. The CDR3: CASSLELAGRDTQYF. CDR3 coding DNA: TGTGCCAGCAGCTTAGAACTAGCGGGGCGAGATACGCAGTATTTT.

This rearrangement joins TRBV6-1 to TRBJ1-2; tentatively, D is TRBD1 (5 bases). Trimming removed 2 bases at V and 6 bases at J, with 16 bases between. This CDR3 region has 15 residues. Germline CDR1 and CDR2: MNHNS and SASEGT. CDR3 DNA sequence: TGTGCCAGCAGTGAATGGGGCAAAGCGCTGAATGGCTACACCTTC. It codes for CASSEWGKALNGYTF.

This chain joins TRBV21-1 and TRBJ1-5; TRBD1 is taken as the D call from the table, unchecked against the DNA. TRBV21-1 counts as a pseudogene. The CDR3 sequence is 16 residues long. The chain's CDR3 is CASSPVLGQGRQPQHF. CDR3 bases: TGTGCCAGCAGCCCAGTCCTAGGACAGGGTCGTCAGCCCCAGCATTTT.

The rearrangement joins TRBV19 to TRBJ1-1, with D possibly TRBD1 on 6 matching bases. Trimming stripped 3 bases from V and 7 bases from J, with 12 bases between. The CDR3 has 13 amino acids. CDR1 LNHDA and CDR2 SQIVND come from the germline V gene (reference sequence). The DNA of the CDR3 is TGTGCCAGTAGTATCCACAGGGTAGGTGAAGCTTTCTTT. Protein product: CASSIHRVGEAFF.

In its sample, this clone was seen once. The J gene is TRBJ2-3, the V gene TRBV19; the match to TRBD1 covers 8 bases. CDR3 length equals 15 residues. Trimming cost V 3 bases and J 0 bases; bases outside gene matches: 2. CDR1 is LNHDA, CDR2 SQIVND, per germline (reference sequence). Written as DNA, the CDR3 is TGTGCCAGTAGTATGGGACAGGCTAGCACAGATACGCAGTATTTT. Translated, it gives CASSMGQASTDTQYF.

The sample holds one count of this clone. The CDR3 loop reads CAISESAGALGGEQFF. The CDR3 DNA reads as TGTGCCATCAGTGAGTCGGCGGGAGCCCTTGGGGGGGAGCAGTTCTTC. This chain uses TRBV10-3 with TRBJ2-1; 7 nucleotides line up with TRBD2. V shed 0 bases and J 10 bases; nucleotides not matched to a gene: 12. CDR1 and CDR2 from the germline V gene are ENHRY and SYGVKD. This CDR3 spans 16 amino acids.

The rearrangement joins TRBV6-5 to TRBJ2-5, with D possibly being TRBD1 (6 bases). The CDR3 runs to 12 residues. Germline CDR1 MNHEY, CDR2 SVGAGI. V was shortened by 4 bases and J by 5 bases, with 8 bases between the two germline ends. In DNA, the CDR3 is TGTGCCAGCAGTTCGCAGGGGGAGACCCAGTACTTC. Its translation: CASSSQGETQYF.

The V and J genes are TRBV7-7 and TRBJ2-5; the match to TRBD1 covers 10 bases. The CDR3 totals 15 residues. Germline CDR1 is SSHAT and CDR2 is FNYEAQ (reference sequence). The junction had 8 bases not matched to a gene; V was cut back by 5 bases and J by 5 bases. Here the CDR3 reads CASSPGQGESETQYF. The DNA for the CDR3 is TGTGCCAGCAGCCCTGGACAGGGGGAATCGGAGACCCAGTACTTC.

The chain combines TRBV25-1 with TRBJ1-6, with D possibly TRBD1 on 6 matching bases. Germline assignment: CDR1 MGHDK and CDR2 SYGVNS. Trimming took off 11 bases at V and 7 bases at J, with 6 bases between the two ends. CDR3 length: 10 amino acids. The CDR3 spells CAGTNSPLHF. CDR3 in DNA: TGTGCCGGGACAAATTCACCCCTCCACTTT.

This sequence joins TRBV7-3 and TRBJ1-2, with D perhaps matching TRBD1 (6 bases). The CDR3 extends over 14 amino acids. Germline CDR1 SGHTA, CDR2 FQGTGA. With 4 bases removed from V and 5 bases from J, the gap between germline ends came to 14 bases. In DNA, the CDR3 is TGTGCCAGCAGCTGGCCAGGACAGTCATATGGCTACACCTTC. The encoded protein is CASSWPGQSYGYTF.

This chain joins TRBV19 and TRBJ1-4; no clear D gene. The CDR3 totals 13 residues. The V and J ends lost 9 bases and 7 bases respectively, with 15 bases between them. Germline-derived CDR1 and CDR2 are LNHDA and SQIVND (reference sequence). CDR3 nucleotide sequence: TGTGCCAGGAGAGACGGAGCAATTGAAAAACTGTTTTTT. It translates to CARRDGAIEKLFF. The entire variable domain, with the rest obtained from reference TRBV19 and TRBJ1-4, is as follows: DGGITQSPKYLFRKEGQNVTLSCEQNLNHDAMYWYRQDPGQGLRLIYYSQIVNDFQKGDIAEGYSVSREKKESFPLTVTSAQKNPTAFYLCARRDGAIEKLFFGSGTQLSVL.

This chain connects TRBV18 to TRBJ2-3, with 7 bases matching TRBD1. The J segment lost 4 bases and the V segment lost 3 bases, leaving 10 bases of the junction unmatched. The CDR3 is 16 residues long. Germline-derived CDR1 and CDR2 are KGHSH and LQKENI. CDR3 in DNA: TGTGCCAGCTCACCCCCGGGACAGAGGAGATCAGATACGCAGTATTTT. Translated: CASSPPGQRRSDTQYF.

This clone is a singleton in its sample. The chain has TRBV6-5 and TRBJ2-4; D not resolved. The CDR3 extends over 13 amino acids. Germline values: CDR1 MNHEY, CDR2 SVGAGI. Trimming left V 8 bases short and J 0 bases short, with 8 bases between. The CDR3 nucleotides read TGTGCCAGCCGTATGGCAGCCAAAAACATTCAGTACTTC. Translation: CASRMAAKNIQYF.

V and J are TRBV7-9 and TRBJ2-2, with D tentatively TRBD2 (6 bases). V was cut by 1 base and J by 4 bases, with 10 bases left in between. Germline-derived CDR1 and CDR2 are SEHNR and FQNEAQ (reference sequence). This CDR3 contains 15 residues. The CDR3 protein is CASSLGVGGTGELFF. The CDR3 nucleotides read TGTGCCAGCAGCTTAGGTGTCGGGGGCACCGGGGAGCTGTTTTTT.